This is a list of T cell receptor beta chains from one sample in a study of cytomegalovirus exposure and HLA in healthy donors. Assay: immunoSEQ multiplex PCR; the TCRdb copy retains only in-frame clones and omits some. Of approximately 150,000 clones in the sample, roughly 87% are singletons; the top ten hold roughly 4.5%. The sample was PBMCs. The receptors stem from a man between 18 and 29 years old in good health and CMV-seropositive. CDR3s leave out the opening cysteine and the closing phenylalanine or tryptophan. Clone size appears in some rows only: once, few, many, or a class for an expanded clone.

J,V,size,CDR3
TRBJ2-1,TRBV5-8,-,ASSLGTSGSDLEQF
TRBJ2-7,TRBV6-5,-,ASTSGRSYEQY
TRBJ1-1,TRBV27,-,ASTPRSEAF
TRBJ2-3,TRBV18,-,ASSRVPPDTQY
TRBJ2-7,TRBV10-3,-,AISAGTGGDEQY
TRBJ2-7,TRBV5-1,-,ASSSGHNEQY
TRBJ2-6,TRBV28,-,ASSFHVSGANVLT
TRBJ2-1,TRBV5-1,-,ASSQGQSYNEQF
TRBJ1-1,TRBV5-1,-,ASRIGTGRANTEAF
TRBJ2-7,TRBV6-4,-,ASSDSRERPYEQY
TRBJ1-2,TRBV6-5,-,ASSGQGAPRGYT
TRBJ2-7,TRBV5-4,-,ASSLGGSPYEQY
TRBJ2-7,TRBV4-1,-,ASSHYNRDSDEQY
TRBJ1-1,TRBV19,-,ASSIVRGADLNTEAF
TRBJ2-7,TRBV29-1,-,SVEVTGYEQY
TRBJ2-5,TRBV30,once,AWSGTRTSGGTETQY
TRBJ1-2,TRBV5-1,-,ASSLAESGYHGYT
TRBJ2-7,TRBV30,few,AWSPSSYEQY
TRBJ1-2,TRBV28,-,ASSFVAGYGYT
TRBJ2-7,TRBV12-5,-,ASGGGRYEQY
TRBJ2-7,TRBV9,-,ASSVATLGGEQY
TRBJ1-1,TRBV18,-,ASSPEQVNTEAF
TRBJ2-2,TRBV7-9,-,ASSFRLSSTGELF
TRBJ1-2,TRBV5-5,-,ASSRRQGSNQANYGYT
TRBJ2-1,TRBV5-1,-,ASSTDYYEQF
TRBJ2-1,TRBV7-9,-,ASSQTGDNEQF
TRBJ2-5,TRBV2,-,ASRGRGGETQY
TRBJ1-2,TRBV5-1,-,ASSPGQGPSYGYT
TRBJ1-1,TRBV6-5,-,ASVGQYTEAF
TRBJ1-2,TRBV5-6,once,ASSLIGQGLGYT
TRBJ1-1,TRBV5-6,-,ASSYLGTVNTEAF
TRBJ2-1,TRBV27,-,ASSFTELSSYNEQF
TRBJ2-3,TRBV4-1,few,ASSQGLDTQY
TRBJ1-4,TRBV4-2,-,ASSLDLSAYEKLF
TRBJ2-1,TRBV6-4,-,ASSGIVGQGAQEQF
TRBJ2-1,TRBV6-5,-,ASSPDRGVNEQF
TRBJ1-1,TRBV30,-,AWSRTGNTEAF
TRBJ1-2,TRBV5-1,-,ASSQRTGGRYGYT
TRBJ2-1,TRBV7-9,-,ASDGWSYNEQF
TRBJ1-5,TRBV2,-,ASRIWGDNQPQH
TRBJ1-3,TRBV18,-,ASSLAVTGNTIY